The rows below give T cell receptor beta chains drawn from one sample of a study of CD8+CD57+ T cells in acquired aplastic anemia. TCRdb re-analysed the reads in MiXCR, keeping a single row per CDR3 protein. This sample has 130,000 or so distinct CDR3 sequences, with approximately 36% found just once. Sequenced sample: sorted CD4+, CD8+, or CD8+CD57+ T cells (not recorded which) from PBMCs. These receptors all stem from a human donor with aplastic anemia. Each CDR3 is given with its conserved first and last residue. D genes are given only for firm matches. Not every row has a clone size; where given, it reads once, few, many or a size class.

d_gene	v_gene	abundance	j_gene	CDR3aa	CDR3nt
NA	TRBV2	many	TRBJ1-1	CASKGSTEAFF	TGTGCCAGCAAGGGAAGCACTGAAGCTTTCTTT
NA	TRBV5-6	NA	TRBJ1-4	CAGPQVKSEKLFF	TGTGCCGGACCTCAGGTTAAGTCTGAAAAACTGTTTTTT
NA	TRBV24-1	many	TRBJ1-2	CATSGAGYGYTF	TGTGCCACCAGTGGGGCAGGCTATGGCTACACCTTC
TRBD2	TRBV28	few	TRBJ2-3	CASSPSLTSVHTQYF	TGTGCCAGCAGCCCCTCTCTGACTAGCGTGCATACGCAGTATTTT
NA	TRBV6-1	few	TRBJ1-1	CASSVWGNTEAFF	TGTGCCAGCAGTGTTTGGGGGAACACTGAAGCTTTCTTT
NA	TRBV12-3/TRBV12-4	many	TRBJ2-5	CASSPRRETQYF	TGTGCCAGCAGTCCTAGGCGAGAGACCCAGTACTTC
TRBD1	TRBV6-1	few	TRBJ2-2	CASSGSKGARTGELFF	TGTGCCAGCAGTGGGTCAAAGGGGGCGCGCACCGGGGAGCTGTTTTTT
NA	TRBV5-5	many	TRBJ1-2	CASSLVRQNYGYTF	TGTGCCAGCAGCTTGGTTAGACAGAACTATGGCTACACCTTC
NA	TRBV6-2/TRBV6-3	NA	TRBJ2-5	CASSYWRGVVETQYF	TGTGCCAGCAGTTATTGGAGAGGGGTGGTCGAGACCCAGTACTTC
NA	TRBV20-1	many	TRBJ2-3	CSARDHVSDTQYF	TGCAGTGCTAGAGATCATGTTTCAGATACGCAGTATTTT
NA	TRBV3-1	NA	TRBJ1-3	CASSQRVSSGNTIYF	TGTGCCAGCAGCCAAAGGGTATCCTCTGGAAACACCATATATTTT
NA	TRBV7-2	few	TRBJ2-5	CASSNGQQETQYF	TGTGCCAGCAGCAATGGACAGCAAGAGACCCAGTACTTC
NA	TRBV20-1	many	TRBJ2-5	CSATFQETQYF	TGCAGTGCTACCTTCCAAGAGACCCAGTACTTC
NA	TRBV6-1	few	TRBJ1-3	CASSEGSRGKGNTIYF	TGTGCCAGCAGTGAAGGTAGCAGGGGAAAAGGAAACACCATATATTTT
TRBD1	TRBV2	once	TRBJ1-3	CASRRDTGAGNTIYF	TGTGCCAGCAGGCGAGATACAGGGGCCGGAAACACCATATATTTT
NA	TRBV2	NA	TRBJ2-7	CASGVDLGEQYF	TGTGCCAGCGGGGTAGACCTGGGCGAGCAGTACTTC
NA	TRBV29-1	NA	TRBJ1-2	CSAWEGGGGGYTF	TGCAGCGCATGGGAGGGGGGCGGAGGTGGCTACACCTTC
TRBD2	TRBV29-1	many	TRBJ2-1	CSVPRTSGYNEQFF	TGCAGCGTGCCGCGGACTAGTGGATACAATGAGCAGTTCTTC
NA	TRBV5-1	many	TRBJ2-2	CASSGGRGPNTGELFF	TGCGCCAGCAGCGGGGGTCGGGGTCCGAACACCGGGGAGCTGTTTTTT
TRBD2	TRBV15	many	TRBJ2-2	CATSRDAGGLSTGELFF	TGTGCCACCAGCAGAGATGCGGGGGGACTTTCCACCGGGGAGCTGTTTTTT
TRBD1	TRBV6-4	once	TRBJ1-6	CASSSQGANSPLHF	TGTGCCAGCAGTTCACAGGGGGCTAACTCACCCCTCCACTTT
NA	TRBV6-1	many	TRBJ2-7	CASTTEPNSYEQYF	TGTGCCAGCACTACAGAACCCAACTCCTACGAGCAGTACTTC
TRBD1	TRBV20-1	many	TRBJ1-1	CSARAFQGAGTEAFF	TGCAGTGCTAGAGCTTTCCAGGGGGCTGGGACTGAAGCTTTCTTT
TRBD2	TRBV29-1	NA	TRBJ2-3	CSVGGTSGGCTDTQYF	TGCAGCGTTGGAGGGACTAGCGGGGGGTGTACAGATACGCAGTATTTT
TRBD2	TRBV5-1	many	TRBJ2-5	CASSSRTSGEETQYF	TGCGCCAGCAGTTCGCGGACTAGCGGGGAAGAGACCCAGTACTTC
NA	TRBV4-1	many	TRBJ2-6	CASRAGANVLTF	TGCGCCAGCAGGGCTGGGGCCAACGTCCTGACTTTC
NA	TRBV28	few	TRBJ2-7	CASTTEAFYEQYF	TGTGCCAGCACGACAGAGGCTTTCTACGAGCAGTACTTC
TRBD1	TRBV10-3	once	TRBJ2-1	CASSSSGQGVEQFF	TGTGCCAGCAGTTCCTCCGGACAGGGGGTTGAGCAGTTCTTC
TRBD1	TRBV2	NA	TRBJ1-6	CASRPGQGVESPLHF	TGTGCCAGCAGACCGGGACAGGGGGTAGAATCACCCCTCCACTTT
NA	TRBV9	NA	TRBJ2-1	CASSVVGAGWMDEQFF	TGTGCCAGCAGCGTAGTAGGGGCGGGATGGATGGATGAGCAGTTCTTC
NA	TRBV3-1	few	TRBJ1-1	CASSQGQGPTEAFF	TGTGCCAGCAGCCAAGGTCAAGGACCCACTGAAGCTTTCTTT
NA	TRBV7-9	NA	TRBJ1-3	CASTKGVGNTIYF	TGTGCCAGTACGAAGGGAGTTGGAAACACCATATATTTT
NA	TRBV2	few	TRBJ1-6	CARAGKRPNNSPLHF	TGTGCCAGAGCAGGGAAACGACCAAATAATTCACCCCTCCACTTT
NA	TRBV5-4	few	TRBJ1-1	CASSFSSMNTEAFF	TGTGCCAGCAGCTTTAGCTCCATGAACACTGAAGCTTTCTTT
NA	TRBV10-3	once	TRBJ1-2	CAIKGRNYGYTF	TGTGCCATCAAGGGCAGGAACTATGGCTACACCTTC
NA	TRBV2	NA	TRBJ2-7	CASSSTGSYEQYF	TGTGCCAGCAGTTCGACAGGCTCCTACGAGCAGTACTTC
TRBD1	TRBV12-3/TRBV12-4	NA	TRBJ1-2	CASNPGQGAYGYTF	TGTGCCAGCAATCCCGGACAGGGGGCCTATGGCTACACCTTC
NA	TRBV4-1	once	TRBJ2-2	CASTPKSGGTYTGELFF	TGCGCCAGCACCCCCAAATCCGGGGGTACTTACACCGGGGAGCTGTTTTTT
TRBD2	TRBV9	once	TRBJ2-5	CASSVDSGGPRTQYF	TGTGCCAGCAGCGTAGATAGCGGGGGGCCCAGGACCCAGTACTTC
NA	TRBV18	few	TRBJ2-7	CASSPTLGKSYEQYF	TGTGCCAGCTCACCAACCCTGGGCAAATCCTACGAGCAGTACTTC
NA	TRBV12-3/TRBV12-4	NA	TRBJ2-7	CASLTSPSSREQYF	TGTGCCAGCTTGACGAGCCCCTCCTCGCGGGAGCAGTACTTC
NA	TRBV5-1	many	TRBJ2-7	CASSLARDEQYF	TGCGCCAGCAGCTTGGCGCGAGACGAGCAGTACTTC
NA	TRBV9	many	TRBJ2-3	CASSVIAQPDTQYF	TGTGCCAGCAGCGTTATAGCTCAGCCAGATACGCAGTATTTT
NA	TRBV29-1	NA	TRBJ2-3	CSVPRASSYNEQYF	TGCAGCGTTCCTAGGGCAAGCTCCTACAATGAGCAGTATTTT
NA	TRBV20-1	many	TRBJ1-3	CSAPRVGSSGNTIYF	TGCAGTGCGCCTCGGGTGGGGTCCTCTGGAAACACCATATATTTT
NA	TRBV19	NA	TRBJ1-6	CASSANTNNSPLHF	TGTGCCAGTAGTGCGAACACCAATAATTCACCCCTCCACTTT
NA	TRBV5-5	once	TRBJ2-1	CASSSNNNEQFF	TGTGCCAGCAGCTCGAACAACAATGAGCAGTTCTTC
NA	TRBV2	many	TRBJ1-5	CASSSGGSYGQPQHF	TGTGCCAGCAGCTCTGGAGGGTCCTACGGTCAGCCCCAGCATTTT
TRBD1	TRBV5-1	many	TRBJ2-4	CASSWTGPRDIQYF	TGCGCCAGCAGCTGGACAGGGCCTCGGGACATTCAGTACTTC
TRBD1	TRBV5-6	many	TRBJ1-2	CASSLLGQAFNYGYTF	TGTGCCAGCAGCCTACTAGGACAGGCCTTTAACTATGGCTACACCTTC
NA	TRBV11-3	many	TRBJ1-2	CASSPDDPYGYTF	TGTGCCAGCAGCCCAGACGACCCTTATGGCTACACCTTC
TRBD2	TRBV20-1	many	TRBJ2-3	CSAEPGTSAADTQYF	TGCAGTGCTGAACCCGGGACTAGCGCTGCAGATACGCAGTATTTT
TRBD1	TRBV5-1	many	TRBJ2-5	CASSSGTGGETQYF	TGCGCCAGCAGTTCCGGGACAGGAGGAGAGACCCAGTACTTC
NA	TRBV29-1	medium-sized	TRBJ2-7	CSVERTAGFVNEQYF	TGCAGCGTTGAAAGGACGGCAGGGTTCGTCAACGAGCAGTACTTC
TRBD1	TRBV29-1	NA	TRBJ1-1	CSVIGTGLTEAFF	TGCAGCGTCATCGGGACAGGGCTCACTGAAGCTTTCTTT
NA	TRBV7-2	NA	TRBJ2-5	CASSLTAGTQYF	TGTGCCAGCAGTTTAACAGCGGGGACCCAGTACTTC
NA	TRBV20-1	NA	TRBJ2-7	CSARGSVEQYF	TGCAGTGCTAGGGGCAGTGTTGAGCAGTACTTC